The clone carrying this T cell receptor (beta chain) showed up just a few times. Antigen: not known. This sample stems from a study of shared clonotypes between healthy human individuals. Broader study findings: Some naive CD4 clonotypes, around 4.7%, turned up in common across several donors.

Trimming stripped 0 bases from V and 9 bases from J, with 13 bases between. The CDR3 totals 14 residues. Germline V gives CDR1 SGHDT, CDR2 YYEEEE. Method: immunoSEQ multiplex PCR; TCRdb's copy keeps in-frame clones and lacks some. This sample has approximately 1.1 million clones; approximately 78% occur once, and the top ten carry 0.4% to 0.55%. The healthy adult donors were HIV-negative and reported no recent acute infections or vaccinations. This sequence was found in a man aged 18 to 30 in good health. Some clones in this sample may be carry-over from other donors' samples. Sequencing input: memory CD4+ T cells from PBMCs. Stated subset: CD45RA-negative fraction. V is TRBV5-6 and J is TRBJ2-4; either TRBD1 or TRBD2 may supply D (5 bases each). The CDR3 nucleotides are TGTGCCAGCAGCTTGGTAGGGACGACTGGCATTCAGTACTTC. Translating it yields CASSLVGTTGIQYF.